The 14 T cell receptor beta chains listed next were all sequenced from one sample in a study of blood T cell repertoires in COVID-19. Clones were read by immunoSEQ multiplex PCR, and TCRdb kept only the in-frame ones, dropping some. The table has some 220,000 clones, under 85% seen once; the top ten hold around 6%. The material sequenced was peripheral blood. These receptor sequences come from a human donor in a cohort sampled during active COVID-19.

Here the CDR3 reads CASSLQAGSSYNEQFF. CDR3 coding DNA: TGTGCCAGCAGCCTACAAGCGGGGAGCTCCTACAATGAGCAGTTCTTC. The chain employs TRBV3-1 (or the pseudogene TRBV3-2) and TRBJ2-1, with 7 bases that match TRBD2. The CDR3 consists of 16 residues. Trimming removed 4 bases from V and 0 bases from J; junction bases left unmatched: 6. Germline CDR1 reads LGHDT; CDR2 reads YNNKEL (reference sequence).

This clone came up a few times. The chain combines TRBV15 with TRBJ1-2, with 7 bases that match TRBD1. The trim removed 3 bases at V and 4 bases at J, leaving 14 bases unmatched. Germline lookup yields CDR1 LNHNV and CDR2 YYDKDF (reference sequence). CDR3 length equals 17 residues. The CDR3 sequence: CATSSAGQIRTLYGYTF. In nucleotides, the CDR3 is TGTGCCACCAGCAGTGCGGGACAGATCCGCACCCTCTATGGCTACACCTTC.

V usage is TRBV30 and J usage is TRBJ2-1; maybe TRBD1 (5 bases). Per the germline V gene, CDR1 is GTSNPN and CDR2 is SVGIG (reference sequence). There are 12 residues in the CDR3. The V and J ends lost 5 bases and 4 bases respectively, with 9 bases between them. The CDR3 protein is CAWGQGYNEQFF. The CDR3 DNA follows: TGTGCCTGGGGTCAGGGATACAATGAGCAGTTCTTC.

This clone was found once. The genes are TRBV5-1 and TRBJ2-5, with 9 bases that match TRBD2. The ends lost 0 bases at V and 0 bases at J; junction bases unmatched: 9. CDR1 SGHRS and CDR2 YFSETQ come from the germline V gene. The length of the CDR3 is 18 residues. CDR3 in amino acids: CASSLGAGGPFHQETQYF. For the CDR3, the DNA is TGCGCCAGCAGCTTGGGAGCGGGGGGACCTTTCCACCAAGAGACCCAGTACTTC.

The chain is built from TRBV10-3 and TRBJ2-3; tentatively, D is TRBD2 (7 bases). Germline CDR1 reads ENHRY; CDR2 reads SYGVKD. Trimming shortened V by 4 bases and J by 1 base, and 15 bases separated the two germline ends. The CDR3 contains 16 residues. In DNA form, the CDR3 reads TGTGCCATCAGTGGGAGAAGGGGGGGCGGCACAGATACGCAGTATTTT. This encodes CAISGRRGGGTDTQYF.

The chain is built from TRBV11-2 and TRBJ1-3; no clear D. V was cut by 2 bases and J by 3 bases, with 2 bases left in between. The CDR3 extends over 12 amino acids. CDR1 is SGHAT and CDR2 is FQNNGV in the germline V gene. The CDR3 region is CASSLYGNTIYF. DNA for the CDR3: TGTGCCAGCAGCTTATATGGAAACACCATATATTTT.

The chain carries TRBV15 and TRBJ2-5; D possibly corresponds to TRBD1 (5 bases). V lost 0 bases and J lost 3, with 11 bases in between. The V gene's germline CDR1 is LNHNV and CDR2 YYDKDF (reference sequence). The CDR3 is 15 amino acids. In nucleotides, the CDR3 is TGTGCCACCAGCAGAGATCAGGGCAGCGAAGAGACCCAGTACTTC. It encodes CATSRDQGSEETQYF.

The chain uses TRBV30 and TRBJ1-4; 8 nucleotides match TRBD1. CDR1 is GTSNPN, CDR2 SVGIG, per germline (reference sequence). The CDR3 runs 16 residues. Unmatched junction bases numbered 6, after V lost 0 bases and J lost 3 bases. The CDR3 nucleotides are TGTGCCTGGAGTGTACGAACAGGGGGAGCTAATGAAAAACTGTTTTTT. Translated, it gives CAWSVRTGGANEKLFF.

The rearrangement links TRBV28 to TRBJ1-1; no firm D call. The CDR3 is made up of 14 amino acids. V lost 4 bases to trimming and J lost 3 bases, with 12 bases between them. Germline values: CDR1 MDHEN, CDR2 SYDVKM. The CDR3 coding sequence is TGTGCCAGCAGTTCCTTTTGGTCGGACACTGAAGCTTTCTTT. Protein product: CASSSFWSDTEAFF.

The CDR3 protein is CASSPRDRSSNEQFF. CDR3 coding DNA: TGTGCCAGCTCACCCCGGGACAGGTCGTCAAATGAGCAGTTCTTC. This chain joins TRBV18 and TRBJ2-1, with 8 bases that match TRBD1. This CDR3 has 15 amino acids. Germline trimming cut 3 bases from V and 7 bases from J; bases unmatched to any gene: 8. Germline CDR1 KGHSH, CDR2 LQKENI. Full variable domain (outside the CDR3, taken from reference TRBV18 and TRBJ2-1): NAGVMQNPRHLVRRRGQEARLRCSPMKGHSHVYWYRQLPEEGLKFMVYLQKENIIDESGMPKERFSAEFPKEGPSILRIQQVVRGDSAAYFCASSPRDRSSNEQFFGPGTRLTVL.

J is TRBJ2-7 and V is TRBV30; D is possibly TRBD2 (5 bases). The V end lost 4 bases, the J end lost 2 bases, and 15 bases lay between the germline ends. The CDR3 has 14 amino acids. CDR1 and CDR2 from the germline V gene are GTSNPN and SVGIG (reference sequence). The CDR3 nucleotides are TGTGCCTGGACCCAAACGGGGAGACCCTACGAGCAGTACTTC. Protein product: CAWTQTGRPYEQYF.

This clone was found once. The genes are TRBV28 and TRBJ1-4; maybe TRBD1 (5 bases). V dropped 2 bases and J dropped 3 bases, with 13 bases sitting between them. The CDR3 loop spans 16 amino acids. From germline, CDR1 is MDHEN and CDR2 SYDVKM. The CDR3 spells CASSLGGATANEKLFF. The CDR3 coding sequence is TGTGCCAGCAGTTTAGGAGGGGCTACGGCTAATGAAAAACTGTTTTTT.

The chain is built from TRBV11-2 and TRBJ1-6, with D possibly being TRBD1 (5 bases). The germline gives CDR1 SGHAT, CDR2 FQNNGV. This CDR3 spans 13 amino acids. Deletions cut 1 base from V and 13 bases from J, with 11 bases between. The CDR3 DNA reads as TGTGCCAGCAGCTTAGGGGGGGAAAGCCCCCTCCACTTT. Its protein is CASSLGGESPLHF.

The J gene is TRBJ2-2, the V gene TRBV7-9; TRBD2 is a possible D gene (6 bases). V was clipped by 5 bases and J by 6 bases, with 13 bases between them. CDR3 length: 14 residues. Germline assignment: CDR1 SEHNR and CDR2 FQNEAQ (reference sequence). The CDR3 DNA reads TGTGCCAGCAGCCCGGGGGTTGAGGCCGGGGAGCTGTTTTTT. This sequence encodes CASSPGVEAGELFF.